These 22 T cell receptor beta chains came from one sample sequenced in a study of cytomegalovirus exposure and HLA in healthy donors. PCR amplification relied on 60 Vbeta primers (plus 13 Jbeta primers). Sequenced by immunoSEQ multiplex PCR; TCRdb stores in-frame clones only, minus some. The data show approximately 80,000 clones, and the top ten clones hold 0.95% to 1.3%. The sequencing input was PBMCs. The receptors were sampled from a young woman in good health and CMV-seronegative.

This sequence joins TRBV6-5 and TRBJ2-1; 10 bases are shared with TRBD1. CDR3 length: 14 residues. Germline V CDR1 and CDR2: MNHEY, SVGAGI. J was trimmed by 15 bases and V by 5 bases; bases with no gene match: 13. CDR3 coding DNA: TGTGCCAGCAGTATACTGGGGGGGACAGGGGACGTGTTCTTC. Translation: CASSILGGTGDVFF.

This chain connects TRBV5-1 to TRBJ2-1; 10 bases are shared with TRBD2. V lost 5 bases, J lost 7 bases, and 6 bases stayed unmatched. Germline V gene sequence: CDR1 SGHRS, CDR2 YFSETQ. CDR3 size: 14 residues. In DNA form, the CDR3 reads TGCGCCAGCAGAACTAGCGGGGCTGGGAATGAGCAGTTCTTC. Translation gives CASRTSGAGNEQFF.

This CDR3 is CASSYRGGEAEAFF. CDR3 in DNA: TGTGCCAGCAGTTACAGGGGGGGGGAGGCTGAAGCTTTCTTT. J is TRBJ1-1 and V is TRBV28, with 8 nucleotides matching TRBD1. CDR3 length equals 14 residues. Germline values: CDR1 MDHEN, CDR2 SYDVKM. With 4 bases clipped from V and 6 bases from J, the junction kept 7 bases outside the gene matches.

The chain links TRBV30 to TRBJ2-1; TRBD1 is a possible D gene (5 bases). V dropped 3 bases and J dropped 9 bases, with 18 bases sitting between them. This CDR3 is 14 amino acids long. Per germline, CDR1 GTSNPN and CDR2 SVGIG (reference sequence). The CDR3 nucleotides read TGTGCCTGGAGGGACGGGCGTACAGGTTTTGAGCAGTTCTTC. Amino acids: CAWRDGRTGFEQFF. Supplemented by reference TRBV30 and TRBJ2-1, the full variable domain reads SQTIHQWPATLVQPVGSPLSLECTVEGTSNPNLYWYRQAAGRGLQLLFYSVGIGQISSEVPQNLSASRPQDRQFILSSKKLLLSDSGFYLCAWRDGRTGFEQFFGPGTRLTVL.

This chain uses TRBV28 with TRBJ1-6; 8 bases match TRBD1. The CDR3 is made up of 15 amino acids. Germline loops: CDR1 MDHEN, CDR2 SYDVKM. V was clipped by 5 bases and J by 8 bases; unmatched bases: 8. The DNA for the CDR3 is TGTGCCAGCAGTCCCTCGGACAGGGATTATTCACCCCTCCACTTT. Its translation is CASSPSDRDYSPLHF.

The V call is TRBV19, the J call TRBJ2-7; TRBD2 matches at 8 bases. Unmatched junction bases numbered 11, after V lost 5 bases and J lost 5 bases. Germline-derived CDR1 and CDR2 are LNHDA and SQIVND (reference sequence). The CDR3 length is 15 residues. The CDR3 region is CASSAGLGLMDEQYF. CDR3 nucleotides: TGTGCCAGTAGTGCGGGACTAGGACTTATGGACGAGCAGTACTTC.

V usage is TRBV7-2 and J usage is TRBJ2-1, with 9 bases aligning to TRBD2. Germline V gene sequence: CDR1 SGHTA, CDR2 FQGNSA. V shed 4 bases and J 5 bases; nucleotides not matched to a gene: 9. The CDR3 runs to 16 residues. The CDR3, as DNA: TGTGCCAGCAGCTCACGAGCGGGGGGTTTTAACAATGAGCAGTTCTTC. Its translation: CASSSRAGGFNNEQFF.

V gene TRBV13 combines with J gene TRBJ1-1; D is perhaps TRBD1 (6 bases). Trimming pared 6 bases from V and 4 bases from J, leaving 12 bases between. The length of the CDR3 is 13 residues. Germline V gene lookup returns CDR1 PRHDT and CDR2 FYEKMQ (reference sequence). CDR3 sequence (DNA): TGTGCCAGCAGACGAGTAGGGGGCACTGAAGCTTTCTTT. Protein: CASRRVGGTEAFF.

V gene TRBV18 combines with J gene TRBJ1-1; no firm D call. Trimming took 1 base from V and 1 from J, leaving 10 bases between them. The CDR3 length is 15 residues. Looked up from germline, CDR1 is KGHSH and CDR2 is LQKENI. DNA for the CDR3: TGTGCCAGCTCACCACGCGGGTACTGGAACACTGAAGCTTTCTTT. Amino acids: CASSPRGYWNTEAFF.

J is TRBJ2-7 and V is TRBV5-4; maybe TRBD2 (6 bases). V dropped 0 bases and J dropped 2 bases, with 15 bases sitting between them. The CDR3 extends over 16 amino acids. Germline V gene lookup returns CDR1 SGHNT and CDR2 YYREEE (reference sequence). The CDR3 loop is CASSLATTRGTYEQYF. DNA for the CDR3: TGTGCCAGCAGCTTGGCAACAACTCGGGGGACCTACGAGCAGTACTTC.

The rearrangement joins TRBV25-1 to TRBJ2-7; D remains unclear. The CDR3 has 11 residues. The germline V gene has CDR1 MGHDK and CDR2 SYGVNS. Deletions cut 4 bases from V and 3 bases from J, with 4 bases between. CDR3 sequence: CASSVNYEQYF. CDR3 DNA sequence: TGTGCCAGCAGTGTTAACTACGAGCAGTACTTC.

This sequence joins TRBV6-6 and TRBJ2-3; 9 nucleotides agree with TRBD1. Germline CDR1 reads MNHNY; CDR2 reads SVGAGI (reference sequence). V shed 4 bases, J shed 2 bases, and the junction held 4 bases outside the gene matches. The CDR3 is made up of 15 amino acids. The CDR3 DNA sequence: TGTGCCAGCAGTTCAACACAGGGGGCCACAGATACGCAGTATTTT. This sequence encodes CASSSTQGATDTQYF.

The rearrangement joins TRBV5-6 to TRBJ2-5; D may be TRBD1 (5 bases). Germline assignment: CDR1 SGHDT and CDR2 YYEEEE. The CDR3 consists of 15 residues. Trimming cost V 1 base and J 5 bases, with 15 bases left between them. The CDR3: CASSLRKAAGETQYF. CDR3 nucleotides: TGTGCCAGCAGCTTGCGCAAGGCAGCAGGGGAGACCCAGTACTTC.

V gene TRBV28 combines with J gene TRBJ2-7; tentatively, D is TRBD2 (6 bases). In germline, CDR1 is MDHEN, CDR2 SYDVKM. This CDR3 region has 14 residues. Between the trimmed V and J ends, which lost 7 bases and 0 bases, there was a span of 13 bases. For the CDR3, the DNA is TGTGCCAGCACCGTTGGAGGGAGCTCCTACGAGCAGTACTTC. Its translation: CASTVGGSSYEQYF.

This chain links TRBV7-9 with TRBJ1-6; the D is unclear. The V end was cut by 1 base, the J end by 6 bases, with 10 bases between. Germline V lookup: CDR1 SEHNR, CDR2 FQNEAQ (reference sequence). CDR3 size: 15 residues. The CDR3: CASSLGAVTNSPLHF. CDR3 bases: TGTGCCAGCAGCTTAGGGGCAGTAACTAATTCACCCCTCCACTTT.

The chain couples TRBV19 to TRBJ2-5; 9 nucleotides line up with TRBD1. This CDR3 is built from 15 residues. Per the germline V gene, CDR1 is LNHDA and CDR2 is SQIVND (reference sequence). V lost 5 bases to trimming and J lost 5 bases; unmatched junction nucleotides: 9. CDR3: CASSQSATGGETQYF. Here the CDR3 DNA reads TGTGCCAGTAGTCAAAGCGCGACAGGGGGTGAGACCCAGTACTTC.

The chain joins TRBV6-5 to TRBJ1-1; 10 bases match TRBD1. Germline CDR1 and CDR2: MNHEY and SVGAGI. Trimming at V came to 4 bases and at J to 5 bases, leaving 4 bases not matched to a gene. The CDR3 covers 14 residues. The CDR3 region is CASSSPGQGTEAFF. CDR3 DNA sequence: TGTGCCAGCAGTTCACCGGGACAGGGGACTGAAGCTTTCTTT.

CDR3 amino acids: CASSLRHFSTDTQYF. The CDR3 DNA reads as TGTGCCAGCTCACTGCGGCACTTCAGCACAGATACGCAGTATTTT. The rearrangement uses TRBV18 and TRBJ2-3; D gene uncertain. The CDR3 spans 15 residues. Trimming took off 4 bases at V and 0 bases at J, with 11 bases between the two ends. Germline values: CDR1 KGHSH, CDR2 LQKENI.

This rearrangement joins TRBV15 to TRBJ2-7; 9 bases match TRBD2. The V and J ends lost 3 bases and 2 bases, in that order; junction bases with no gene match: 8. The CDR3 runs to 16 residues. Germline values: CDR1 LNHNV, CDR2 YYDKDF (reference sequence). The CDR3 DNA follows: TGTGCCACCAGCAGCCCGGGAGCGGGAGGTGCCTACGAGCAGTACTTC. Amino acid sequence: CATSSPGAGGAYEQYF.

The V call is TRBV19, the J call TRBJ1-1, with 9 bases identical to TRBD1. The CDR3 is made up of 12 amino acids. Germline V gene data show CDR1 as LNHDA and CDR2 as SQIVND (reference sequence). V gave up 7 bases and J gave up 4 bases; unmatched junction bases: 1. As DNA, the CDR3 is TGTGCCAGTAAGACAGGGGGCACTGAAGCTTTCTTT. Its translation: CASKTGGTEAFF.

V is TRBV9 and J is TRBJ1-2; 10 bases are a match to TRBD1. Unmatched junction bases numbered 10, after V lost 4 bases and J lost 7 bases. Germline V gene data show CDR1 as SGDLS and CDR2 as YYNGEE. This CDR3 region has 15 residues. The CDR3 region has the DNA TGTGCCAGCAGCCAGACCGGGACAGGGGACGGTGGCTACACCTTC. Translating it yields CASSQTGTGDGGYTF.

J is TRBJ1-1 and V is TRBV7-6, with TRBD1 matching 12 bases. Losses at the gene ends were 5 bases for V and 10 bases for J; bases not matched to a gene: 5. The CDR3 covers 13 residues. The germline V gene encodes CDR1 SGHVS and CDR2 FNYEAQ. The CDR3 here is CASSPGTGGSAFF. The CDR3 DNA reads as TGTGCCAGCAGCCCGGGGACAGGGGGCTCAGCTTTCTTT. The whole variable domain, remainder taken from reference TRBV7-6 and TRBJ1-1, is GAGVSQSPRYKVTKRGQDVALRCDPISGHVSLYWYRQALGQGPEFLTYFNYEAQQDKSGLPNDRFSAERPEGSISTLTIQRTEQRDSAMYRCASSPGTGGSAFFGQGTRLTVV.